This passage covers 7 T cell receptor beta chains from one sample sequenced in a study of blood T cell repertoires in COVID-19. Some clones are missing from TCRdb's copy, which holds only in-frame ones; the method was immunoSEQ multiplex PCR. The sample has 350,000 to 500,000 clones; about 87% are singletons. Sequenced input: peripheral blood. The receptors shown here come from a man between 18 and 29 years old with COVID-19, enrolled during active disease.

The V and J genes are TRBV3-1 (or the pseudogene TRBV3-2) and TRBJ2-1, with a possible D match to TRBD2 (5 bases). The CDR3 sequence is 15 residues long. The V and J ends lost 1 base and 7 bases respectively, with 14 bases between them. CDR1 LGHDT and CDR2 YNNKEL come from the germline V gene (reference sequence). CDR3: CASSQGNHPGNEQFF. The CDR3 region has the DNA TGTGCCAGCAGCCAAGGAAACCACCCGGGGAATGAGCAGTTCTTC.

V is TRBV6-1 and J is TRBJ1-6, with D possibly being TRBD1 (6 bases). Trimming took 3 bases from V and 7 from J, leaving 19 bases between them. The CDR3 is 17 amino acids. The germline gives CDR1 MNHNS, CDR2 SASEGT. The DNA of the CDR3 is TGTGCCAGCAGTGATAGCCCCCCGGGCAGGGGAAATTCACCCCTCCACTTT. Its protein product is CASSDSPPGRGNSPLHF.

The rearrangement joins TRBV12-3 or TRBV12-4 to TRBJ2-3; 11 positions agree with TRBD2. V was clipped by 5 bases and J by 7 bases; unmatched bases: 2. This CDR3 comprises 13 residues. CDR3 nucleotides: TGTGCCAGCAGTCCGACTAGCGGGAATACGCAGTATTTT. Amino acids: CASSPTSGNTQYF.

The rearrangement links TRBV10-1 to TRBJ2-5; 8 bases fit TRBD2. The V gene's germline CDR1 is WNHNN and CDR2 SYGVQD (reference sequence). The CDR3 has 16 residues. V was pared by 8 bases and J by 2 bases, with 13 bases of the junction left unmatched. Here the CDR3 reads CASAAGGRSTQETQYF. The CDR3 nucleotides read TGCGCCAGCGCGGCGGGCGGGAGGTCGACGCAAGAGACCCAGTACTTC.

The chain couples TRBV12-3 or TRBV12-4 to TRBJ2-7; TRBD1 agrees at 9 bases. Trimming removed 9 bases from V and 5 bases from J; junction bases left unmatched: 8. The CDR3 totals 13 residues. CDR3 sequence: CASYPGQGHEQYF. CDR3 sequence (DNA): TGTGCCAGTTATCCGGGACAGGGCCACGAGCAGTACTTC.

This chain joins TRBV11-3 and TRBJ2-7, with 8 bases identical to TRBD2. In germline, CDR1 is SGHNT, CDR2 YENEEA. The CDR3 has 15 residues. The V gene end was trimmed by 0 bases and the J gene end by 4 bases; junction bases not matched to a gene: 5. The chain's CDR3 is CASSLEREVKYEQYF. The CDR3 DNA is TGTGCCAGCAGCTTAGAGCGGGAGGTGAAGTACGAGCAGTACTTC.

DNA of the CDR3: TGTGCCAGCAGCTTACAGGGGGCCGACACAGATACGCAGTATTTT. This encodes CASSLQGADTDTQYF. V usage is TRBV11-3 and J usage is TRBJ2-3, with 8 bases aligning to TRBD1. After removal of 2 bases from V and 2 bases from J, the junction contained 3 bases not matched to a gene. Germline CDR1 is SGHNT and CDR2 is YENEEA. CDR3 size: 15 residues. The full variable domain, with the rest looked up from reference TRBV11-3 and TRBJ2-3, is EAGVVQSPRYKIIEKKQPVAFWCNPISGHNTLYWYLQNLGQGPELLIRYENEEAVDDSQLPKDRFSAERLKGVDSTLKIQPAELGDSAVYLCASSLQGADTDTQYFGPGTRLTVL.